These 16 T cell receptor beta chains were all obtained from the same sample, sequenced in a study of a mutant IDH1 vaccine in newly diagnosed glioma. The method was immunoSEQ multiplex PCR; TCRdb's version includes in-frame clones alone and lacks a portion of them. The sample holds tens of thousands of clones, approximately 78% seen once. The sample's time point: baseline, week 1 (first vaccination visit). Treatment noted: pre-vaccination baseline after standard-of-care therapy. This specimen consisted of PBMCs, obtained from a glioma patient treated with radiotherapy, temozolomide or both. The origin of the receptors is a man younger than 35 with glioma.

The rearrangement links TRBV2 to TRBJ1-2; 8 bases fit TRBD1. The CDR3 loop spans 15 amino acids. The germline V gene encodes CDR1 SNHLY and CDR2 FYNNEI. The V segment lost 7 bases and the J segment 7 bases; nucleotides outside the gene matches: 14. The CDR3 spells CASTPNGQGISGYTF. CDR3 bases: TGTGCCAGCACACCAAATGGACAGGGAATTAGTGGCTACACCTTC.

This chain links TRBV30 with TRBJ1-4, with TRBD1 matching over 9 bases. The CDR3 has 12 amino acids. V trimming: 6 bases; J trimming: 8 bases; junction bases outside the gene matches: 4. Germline-derived CDR1 and CDR2 are GTSNPN and SVGIG (reference sequence). CDR3 in amino acids: CACGTGTEKLFF. The DNA for the CDR3 is TGTGCCTGCGGGACAGGGACGGAAAAACTGTTTTTT.

With regard to this clone: Other DNA sequences in the sample encode the same CDR3. The J gene is TRBJ2-5, the V gene TRBV15; D is unresolved. The ends were cut back, 0 bases at V and 5 bases at J, with 7 bases in the middle. The CDR3 spans 13 residues. Germline loops: CDR1 LNHNV, CDR2 YYDKDF (reference sequence). Here the CDR3 reads CATSRDRRETQYF. The CDR3 DNA reads TGTGCCACCAGCAGAGATCGCCGTGAGACCCAGTACTTC.

This clone has a single count. The chain combines TRBV5-1 with TRBJ1-1, with a weak D call TRBD1 (5 bases). Germline-derived CDR1 and CDR2 are SGHRS and YFSETQ. V lost 1 base, J lost 4 bases, and 17 bases lay in between. CDR3 length equals 16 residues. The CDR3 sequence is CASSLSIRQGSTEAFF. CDR3 DNA: TGCGCCAGCAGCTTGTCGATCCGGCAGGGCAGCACTGAAGCTTTCTTT.

This chain uses TRBV5-6 with TRBJ1-2; D is possibly TRBD1 (6 bases). The ends were cut back, 4 bases at V and 3 bases at J, with 10 bases in the middle. This CDR3 has 13 residues. The germline CDR1 and CDR2 sequences are SGHDT and YYEEEE. The CDR3 sequence: CASSPGDDYGYTF. The DNA of the CDR3 is TGTGCCAGCAGCCCAGGGGATGACTATGGCTACACCTTC.

A single count supports this clone. The chain is built from TRBV19 and TRBJ1-5; D is ambiguous. The length of the CDR3 is 14 residues. CDR1 LNHDA and CDR2 SQIVND come from the germline V gene (reference sequence). The ends were cut back, 3 bases at V and 0 bases at J, with 6 bases in the middle. CDR3 region: CASSMRDSNQPQHF. The CDR3 DNA sequence: TGTGCCAGTAGTATGCGAGATAGCAATCAGCCCCAGCATTTT.

This clone has just a few counts. CDR3: CASSLNIPGSPLHF. CDR3 nucleotide sequence: TGTGCCAGCAGCTTAAACATCCCTGGTTCACCCCTCCACTTT. The chain recombines TRBV7-2 with TRBJ1-6; D call uncertain. V was cut by 2 bases and J by 9 bases, with 11 bases left in between. Germline V gene sequence: CDR1 SGHTA, CDR2 FQGNSA. The length of the CDR3 is 14 residues. The full variable domain, completed using reference TRBV7-2 and TRBJ1-6, is GAGVSQSPSNKVTEKGKDVELRCDPISGHTALYWYRQSLGQGLEFLIYFQGNSAPDKSGLPSDRFSAERTGGSVSTLTIQRTQQEDSAVYLCASSLNIPGSPLHFGNGTRLTVT.

This clone was seen more than once but under ten times. The gene calls are TRBV30 and TRBJ1-5, with D possibly being TRBD1 (6 bases). Germline V gene data show CDR1 as GTSNPN and CDR2 as SVGIG (reference sequence). This CDR3 has 13 residues. The CDR3 loop is CALAGGRNQPQHF. In nucleotides, the CDR3 is TGTGCTTTAGCGGGGGGGCGCAATCAGCCCCAGCATTTT.

CDR3 in DNA: TGTGCCATCAGTGGGCAGGGTTCACCCCTCCACTTT. It specifies CAISGQGSPLHF. The V call is TRBV10-3, the J call TRBJ1-6, with TRBD1 as a possible D gene (5 bases). V was cut by 4 bases and J by 9 bases, with 7 bases left in between. The CDR3 has 12 amino acids. CDR1 is ENHRY, CDR2 SYGVKD, per germline.

The chain carries TRBV9 and TRBJ2-7; tentatively, D is TRBD2 (6 bases). V lost 4 bases to trimming and J lost 3 bases, with 17 bases between them. Germline CDR1 and CDR2: SGDLS and YYNGEE. The CDR3 extends over 15 amino acids. CDR3 sequence reads: CASSPRGRVGYEQYF. CDR3 nucleotides: TGTGCCAGCAGCCCCCGGGGGAGAGTAGGCTACGAGCAGTACTTC.

The genes are TRBV9 and TRBJ2-7; 7 bases are a match to TRBD2. From germline, CDR1 is SGDLS and CDR2 YYNGEE. The CDR3 sequence is 15 residues long. V trimming: 2 bases; J trimming: 5 bases; junction bases outside the gene matches: 10. Here the CDR3 DNA reads TGTGCCAGCAGCGTGGGAGGGTCGGATAGCCACGAGCAGTACTTC. It is translated as CASSVGGSDSHEQYF. Filled out from reference TRBV9 and TRBJ2-7, the complete variable domain reads DSGVTQTPKHLITATGQRVTLRCSPRSGDLSVYWYQQSLDQGLQFLIQYYNGEERAKGNILERFSAQQFPDLHSELNLSSLELGDSALYFCASSVGGSDSHEQYFGPGTRLTVT.

This chain connects TRBV6-6 to TRBJ1-5; a possible D gene is TRBD1 (5 bases). This CDR3 region has 16 residues. V was shortened by 4 bases and J by 4 bases, with 17 bases between the two germline ends. CDR1 and CDR2 (germline): MNHNY, SVGAGI (reference sequence). As DNA, the CDR3 is TGTGCCAGCAGTTCTGGACAAGACGACTTTAATCAGCCCCAGCATTTT. Amino acid sequence: CASSSGQDDFNQPQHF.

The chain carries TRBV6-1 and TRBJ1-4, with 7 bases that match TRBD1. From germline, CDR1 is MNHNS and CDR2 SASEGT. The CDR3 totals 15 residues. V lost 1 base to trimming and J lost 5 bases; unmatched junction nucleotides: 4. The CDR3 protein is CASSEVGQLNEKLFF. The CDR3 nucleotides are TGTGCCAGCAGTGAAGTGGGACAGTTAAATGAAAAACTGTTTTTT.

Comment on this clone: The germline gene is not matched at one end of the junction; a read error may be the cause. The chain employs TRBV25-1 and TRBJ1-1; no reliable D call. Looked up from germline, CDR1 is MGHDK and CDR2 is SYGVNS. The CDR3 is 13 amino acids. CDR3 loop: CASSDLSNPEAFF. The CDR3 DNA reads as TGTGCCAGCAGTGATCTGTCGAACCCTGAGGCTTTCTTT.

V gene TRBV5-6 combines with J gene TRBJ1-2, with 7 bases lining up with TRBD1. This CDR3 has 14 residues. From germline, CDR1 is SGHDT and CDR2 YYEEEE. V dropped 2 bases and J dropped 2; count of bases not matched to a gene: 3. CDR3 nucleotides: TGTGCCAGCAGCTTACCGGGACAGAACTATGGCTACACCTTC. Encoded protein: CASSLPGQNYGYTF.

CDR3 amino acids: CAWSVGSHSPLHF. The CDR3 nucleotides are TGTGCCTGGAGTGTAGGATCGCATTCACCCCTCCACTTT. This chain uses TRBV30 with TRBJ1-6; D call uncertain. V lost 0 bases to trimming and J lost 8 bases, with 8 bases between them. The CDR3 is 13 amino acids. The germline gives CDR1 GTSNPN, CDR2 SVGIG (reference sequence).